This T cell receptor (beta chain) emerged from a study of control samples from healthy donors and cancer patients (dated by TCRdb to 2020 to 2022). Comment on this clone: The clone's antigen remains unknown. The record has no base qualities; no much larger clone is one base away.

The receptor library was made with the immunoSEQ multiplex PCR assay. TCRdb retrieved this table from immuneACCESS and kept in-frame rearrangements only. Not all clones are present; in checked studies, unresolved V genes account for under half, and no reason is known for the remainder. This sample is represented by about 130,000 clones; about 95% of them were singletons. The leading ten clones occupy approximately 4% of the sample. CDR1 and CDR2, looked up from the germline V gene (reference sequence), are WNHNN and SYGVQD. The CDR3 covers 18 residues, taking in both the cysteine and the phenylalanine. The only DNA kept is the CDR3, 54 bases in frame from the first base. Trimming takes 2 bases off V and 1 base off J; junction bases not matched to a gene: 7.

The TCR comes from a man aged 30 to 45 in good health. The specimen sequenced was blood. This sequence uses TRBV10-1 and TRBJ1-6; TRBD1 matches 8 bases in the middle. The CDR3 protein is CASSERWQGASYNSPLHF. At the DNA level, the sequence is TGCGCCAGCAGTGAGAGGTGGCAGGGGGCATCCTATAATTCACCCCTCCACTTT.